This T cell receptor beta chain was obtained from a study of T cells in Graves' hyperthyroidism and ophthalmopathy. RNA transcripts served as the template for amplifying TCR beta CDR3 regions. HTBI primers were employed in a first-round RT-PCR of the TCR CDR3. Via MiXCR, TCRdb re-called the multiplex PCR reads, giving one row per CDR3 protein. The table shows around 600,000 distinct CDR3 sequences, with roughly 15% occurring only once. In its sample, this clonotype was seen many times. Trimming stripped 4 bases from V and 7 bases from J, with 10 bases between. Germline lookup yields CDR1 KGHDR and CDR2 SFDVKD. The CDR3 covers 13 residues.

The specimen sequenced was blood. The sequence was obtained from a woman aged 45-65 years with Graves' ophthalmopathy. V is TRBV24-1 and J is TRBJ1-5; D gene uncertain. The CDR3 bases are TGTGCCACCAGTGAGGGGAACCGCCAGCCCCAGCATTTT. It yields the protein CATSEGNRQPQHF.